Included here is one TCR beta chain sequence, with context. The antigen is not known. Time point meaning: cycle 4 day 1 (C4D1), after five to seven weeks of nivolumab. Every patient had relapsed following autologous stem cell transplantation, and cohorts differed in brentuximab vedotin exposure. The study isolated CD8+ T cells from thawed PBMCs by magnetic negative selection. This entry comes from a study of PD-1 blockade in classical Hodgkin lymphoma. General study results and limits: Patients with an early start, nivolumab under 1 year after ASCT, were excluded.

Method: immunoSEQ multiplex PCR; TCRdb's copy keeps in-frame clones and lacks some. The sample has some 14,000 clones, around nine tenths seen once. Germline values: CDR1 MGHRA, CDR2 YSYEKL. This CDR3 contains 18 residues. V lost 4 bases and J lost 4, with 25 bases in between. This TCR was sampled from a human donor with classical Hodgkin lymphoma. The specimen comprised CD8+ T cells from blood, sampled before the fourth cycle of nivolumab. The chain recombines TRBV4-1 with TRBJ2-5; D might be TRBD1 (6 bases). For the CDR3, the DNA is TGCGCCAGCAGCCCCGGACCGGGGACAACCGGAAGGACAGAGACCCAGTACTTC. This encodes CASSPGPGTTGRTETQYF.